This T cell receptor (beta chain) came from a study of CD8 T cells in Susac syndrome (dated by TCRdb to between 2018 and 2020). Context from the whole study: Repertoire sequencing was used to test whether CD8+ T cell activation and differentiation in Susac syndrome was antigen driven.

RNA was extracted using the RNeasy kit, and about 0.5 to 1 microgram was reverse transcribed with random hexamers. TCR beta CDR3 regions were amplified with the immunoSEQ multiplex PCR assay covering 54 Vbeta and 13 Jbeta segments. To correct PCR amplification bias, a synthetic template baseline was used for both primer optimization and computational correction. The study's processing was this. Reads were annotated to V, D and J genes according to IMGT and were analyzed with immunoSEQ Analyzer, with only productive sequences retained. Clonality was computed as one minus Shannon entropy normalized by log2 of the number of productive unique sequences. Public and private clones were assessed among the 100 most prevalent clones of each patient and control. A clone was defined as Susac-specific if it was absent from the healthy and MS cohorts, from some 980 published viral clones and from other ImmuneACCESS disease sequences. TCRdb applied fastp at Q25 and MiXCR to the public reads, then kept only in-frame beta chains. Each record represents a unique CDR3 protein, reported with the most common genes and DNA among its rows. TCRdb, not the original authors, processed these V and J calls. A total of about 120,000 distinct CDR3 sequences appear in this sample, around 94% of them only once. The ten largest account for 0.095% to 0.1% of the sample.

The CDR3 covers 16 residues, taking in both the cysteine and the phenylalanine. The sequence is cut down to CDR3 DNA, 48 bases in frame from base 1. CDR1 and CDR2 (SGHAT, FQNNGV) derive from the germline V gene. Relative to germline, V is missing 3 bases and J is missing 2 bases, with 9 bases of the junction outside any gene match. Study-wide conclusions, independent of this receptor: The number of individuals in the TCR sequencing and HLA analysis was acknowledged as relatively small.

Details on this clonotype: What antigen it recognizes has not been identified. Base qualities are not provided; no much larger clone lies one nucleotide away.

Peripheral blood CD8+ and CD4+ T cells from healthy donors, Susac syndrome patients and multiple sclerosis patients were profiled using high-throughput TCR beta sequencing. Healthy donors were included as age- and sex-matched controls. Bulk CD8+ and CD4+ T cells were purified magnetically by negative isolation, whereas CD8+ TEMRA cells were enriched by FACS. Blood was collected in EDTA tubes and processed within 24 hours, with PBMCs isolated through density gradient centrifugation. PBMCs intended for TCR sequencing were cryopreserved in liquid nitrogen and were subsequently thawed in a 37 degrees C water bath. The sorted or isolated CD4+, CD8+ and CD8+ TEMRA cells reached a purity of at least 90%.

Material: CD4+ T cells from PBMCs. The V gene is TRBV11-2 and the J gene is TRBJ2-5; 7 bases in the junction line up with TRBD1. The receptor was derived from a human donor in good health. The CDR3 region has the sequence CASSLGTGTVQETQYF. The bases are TGTGCCAGCAGCTTGGGTACAGGGACAGTTCAAGAGACCCAGTACTTC.